One and the same sample provided the 25 T cell receptor beta chains below, sequenced in a study of cytomegalovirus exposure and HLA in healthy donors. Vbeta (60) and Jbeta (13) primers were used in the PCR. Assay: immunoSEQ multiplex PCR; the TCRdb copy retains only in-frame clones and omits some. The repertoire holds 180,000 or so clones, with 70% to 90% as singletons. The sample comprised PBMCs. The receptors shown here come from a young man in good health and CMV-seropositive.

The chain uses TRBV2 and TRBJ2-3, with 13 bases matching TRBD2. Trimming at V came to 6 bases and at J to 4 bases, leaving 4 bases not matched to a gene. The CDR3 length is 15 residues. Germline V gene sequence: CDR1 SNHLY, CDR2 FYNNEI. CDR3 coding DNA: TGTGCCAGCAGAAGACTAGCGGGGGGCTCAGATACGCAGTATTTT. Its translation: CASRRLAGGSDTQYF. The full variable domain, its missing parts supplied by reference TRBV2 and TRBJ2-3, is EPEVTQTPSHQVTQMGQEVILRCVPISNHLYFYWYRQILGQKVEFLVSFYNNEISEKSEIFDDQFSVERPDGSNFTLKIRSTKLEDSAMYFCASRRLAGGSDTQYFGPGTRLTVL.

This clone was counted once. The V gene is TRBV5-5, the J gene TRBJ1-1, with TRBD1 identical over 9 bases. V gave up 2 bases and J gave up 3 bases; unmatched junction bases: 11. CDR1 is SGHKS and CDR2 is YYEKEE in the germline V gene (reference sequence). This CDR3 region has 17 residues. The CDR3 nucleotides are TGTGCCAGCAGCTTCCGGGACAGGGTTTGGTTGGACACTGAAGCTTTCTTT. This translates into CASSFRDRVWLDTEAFF.

The CDR3 DNA reads as TGTGCCAGCAGCGTAGATGCCCAGGGAGGACTAGCGGGGGATACGCAGTATTTT. It encodes CASSVDAQGGLAGDTQYF. The chain links TRBV9 to TRBJ2-3; the match to TRBD2 covers 12 bases. This CDR3 contains 18 residues. With 0 bases clipped from V and 6 bases from J, the junction kept 11 bases outside the gene matches. Germline V gene data show CDR1 as SGDLS and CDR2 as YYNGEE.

This clone has just one count. The chain employs TRBV6-1 and TRBJ2-3, with 7 bases identical to TRBD2. Germline V gene sequence: CDR1 MNHNS, CDR2 SASEGT. CDR3 size: 14 residues. V lost 8 bases and J lost 1; bases outside the gene matches: 6. Written as DNA, the CDR3 is TGTGCCAGCCGAAAGGGAGGGGGCACAGATACGCAGTATTTT. Residues: CASRKGGGTDTQYF.

The J gene is TRBJ2-5, the V gene TRBV15; 7 nucleotides agree with TRBD2. From germline, CDR1 is LNHNV and CDR2 YYDKDF (reference sequence). Trimming took 6 bases from V and 5 from J; bases not matched to a gene: 9. CDR3 length: 14 residues. The CDR3 region has the DNA TGTGCCACCAGACGTGCTAGCGGCATGGAGACCCAGTACTTC. It translates to CATRRASGMETQYF.

This sequence joins TRBV6-5 and TRBJ2-3; perhaps TRBD2 as D (5 bases). Trimming took off 5 bases at V and 11 bases at J, with 14 bases between the two ends. Germline assignment: CDR1 MNHEY and CDR2 SVGAGI. This CDR3 has 12 amino acids. Here the CDR3 DNA reads TGTGCCAGCAGTGCGCCCCACAGCGGGCAGTATTTT. Amino acid sequence: CASSAPHSGQYF.

This sequence joins TRBV7-9 and TRBJ2-1; 10 bases line up with TRBD2. The trim removed 1 base at V and 9 bases at J, leaving 6 bases unmatched. The CDR3 is 15 amino acids. CDR1 is SEHNR, CDR2 FQNEAQ, per germline (reference sequence). The CDR3 region is CASSLVASGGLEQFF. CDR3 bases: TGTGCCAGCAGCTTAGTTGCTAGCGGGGGCCTTGAGCAGTTCTTC.

The chain links TRBV7-2 to TRBJ1-5; D gene unclear. The germline CDR1 and CDR2 sequences are SGHTA and FQGNSA. This CDR3 contains 15 residues. Trimming removed 1 base from V and 3 bases from J, with 10 bases in between. The CDR3 loop is CASSLGPNPNQPQHF. As DNA, the CDR3 is TGTGCCAGCAGCTTAGGGCCCAACCCCAATCAGCCCCAGCATTTT.

This clone was observed a few times. The V call is TRBV19, the J call TRBJ2-1; possibly TRBD1 for D (5 bases). CDR3 size: 15 residues. Trimming removed 2 bases at V and 5 bases at J, with 13 bases between. CDR1 and CDR2 (germline): LNHDA, SQIVND (reference sequence). The CDR3 loop is CASSIRQGIDNEQFF. The CDR3 coding sequence is TGTGCCAGTAGTATACGCCAGGGAATCGACAATGAGCAGTTCTTC.

This sequence joins TRBV7-2 and TRBJ1-4; perhaps TRBD1 as D (6 bases). The CDR3 length is 12 residues. V was shortened by 4 bases and J by 7 bases, with 7 bases between the two germline ends. Germline V lookup: CDR1 SGHTA, CDR2 FQGNSA. DNA for the CDR3: TGTGCCAGCAGCTCACAGGGTGAAAAACTGTTTTTT. It encodes CASSSQGEKLFF.

The chain is built from TRBV6-1 and TRBJ1-5; the match to TRBD1 covers 8 bases. V was pared by 6 bases and J by 5 bases, with 6 bases of the junction left unmatched. Per germline, CDR1 MNHNS and CDR2 SASEGT. The CDR3 is 14 amino acids. CDR3 in amino acids: CASRPGTGDQPQHF. CDR3 bases: TGTGCCAGCAGGCCCGGGACAGGCGATCAGCCCCAGCATTTT.

J is TRBJ1-2 and V is TRBV6-5; 7 bases line up with TRBD1. This CDR3 contains 13 residues. Germline CDR1 reads MNHEY; CDR2 reads SVGAGI. The J segment lost 7 bases and the V segment lost 5 bases, leaving 7 bases of the junction unmatched. The CDR3 nucleotides are TGTGCCAGCAGTAGGGGGCGGGGTGGTGGCTACACCTTC. This sequence encodes CASSRGRGGGYTF.

The chain couples TRBV30 to TRBJ2-1; tentative D call: TRBD2 (6 bases). The germline V gene has CDR1 GTSNPN and CDR2 SVGIG (reference sequence). The V end lost 0 bases, the J end lost 3 bases, and 15 bases lay between the germline ends. This CDR3 comprises 16 residues. CDR3 in amino acids: CAWSVGTSYYYNEQFF. As DNA, the CDR3 is TGTGCCTGGAGTGTAGGAACTAGCTATTACTACAATGAGCAGTTCTTC.

This chain uses TRBV7-9 with TRBJ2-1; D might be TRBD2 (5 bases). The CDR3 consists of 15 residues. Germline-derived CDR1 and CDR2 are SEHNR and FQNEAQ (reference sequence). V gave up 5 bases and J gave up 6 bases, with 17 bases separating them. As DNA, the CDR3 is TGTGCCAGCAGCCCCCGGGGTAGCATGGGCAATGAGCAGTTCTTC. Protein product: CASSPRGSMGNEQFF.

The chain uses TRBV11-2 and TRBJ2-2, with D perhaps matching TRBD2 (6 bases). This CDR3 comprises 15 residues. With 1 base removed from V and 4 bases from J, the gap between germline ends came to 10 bases. From germline, CDR1 is SGHAT and CDR2 FQNNGV. CDR3: CASSLVAGFTGELFF. In DNA, the CDR3 is TGTGCCAGCAGCTTAGTCGCGGGGTTCACCGGGGAGCTGTTTTTT.

V and J are TRBV7-8 and TRBJ2-7; TRBD2 is a possible D gene (7 bases). This CDR3 is 16 amino acids long. Germline V gives CDR1 SGHVS, CDR2 FQNEAQ. Between the trimmed V and J ends, which lost 5 bases and 0 bases, there was a span of 17 bases. The CDR3 sequence is CASSRPGAGASYEQYF. CDR3 sequence (DNA): TGTGCCAGCAGCAGGCCGGGGGCGGGGGCCTCCTACGAGCAGTACTTC. The full variable domain, in which reference TRBV7-8 and TRBJ2-7 provide the parts outside the CDR3, is GAGVSQSPRYKVAKRGQDVALRCDPISGHVSLFWYQQALGQGPEFLTYFQNEAQLDKSGLPSDRFFAERPEGSVSTLKIQRTQQEDSAVYLCASSRPGAGASYEQYFGPGTRLTVT.

The rearrangement uses TRBV29-1 and TRBJ2-3, with D perhaps matching TRBD2 (6 bases). The CDR3 totals 14 residues. V lost 7 bases and J lost 3, with 17 bases in between. Germline V gives CDR1 SQVTM, CDR2 ANQGSEA. DNA of the CDR3: TGCAGCGGAGGTCAGGGCGGGGATACAGATACGCAGTATTTT. This encodes CSGGQGGDTDTQYF.

Written as DNA, the CDR3 is TGTGCCAGCAGCCAAGGGGCCCAAGAGACCCAGTACTTC. Protein sequence: CASSQGAQETQYF. The V and J genes are TRBV6-1 and TRBJ2-5, with D possibly being TRBD1 (5 bases). V was shortened by 6 bases and J by 1 base, with 9 bases between the two germline ends. Germline-derived CDR1 and CDR2 are MNHNS and SASEGT. The CDR3 contains 13 residues.

This chain joins TRBV4-2 and TRBJ1-3; D is perhaps TRBD1 (6 bases). Trimming left V 4 bases short and J 0 bases short, with 13 bases between. CDR1 and CDR2 from the germline V gene are LGHNA and YNFKEQ. CDR3 length: 16 residues. The CDR3 loop reads CASSPRTAVSGNTIYF. The DNA for the CDR3 is TGTGCCAGCAGCCCCCGGACAGCAGTCTCTGGAAACACCATATATTTT.

The CDR3 sequence: CASSGQPSGAFF. Here the CDR3 DNA reads TGTGCCAGCTCCGGTCAGCCTAGTGGGGCTTTCTTT. The chain joins TRBV2 to TRBJ1-1; D is unclear. V was pared by 8 bases and J by 11 bases, with 18 bases between. This CDR3 is 12 amino acids long. From germline, CDR1 is SNHLY and CDR2 FYNNEI.

V gene TRBV4-1 combines with J gene TRBJ1-5; D remains ambiguous. From germline, CDR1 is MGHRA and CDR2 YSYEKL. This CDR3 contains 12 residues. V was shortened by 0 bases and J by 9 bases, with 6 bases between the two germline ends. The CDR3 reads CASSQDSRPQHF. The CDR3 DNA reads as TGCGCCAGCAGCCAAGACTCGCGGCCCCAGCATTTT.

This chain links TRBV10-3 with TRBJ2-5, with D possibly matching TRBD2 (5 bases). The CDR3 runs to 14 residues. CDR1 and CDR2 (germline): ENHRY, SYGVKD. V was trimmed by 0 bases and J by 3 bases, leaving 8 bases between them. For the CDR3, the DNA is TGTGCCATCAGTGAGTCGAACGGGAAAGAGACCCAGTACTTC. It encodes CAISESNGKETQYF.

This clone was seen only a few times. The chain employs TRBV7-2 and TRBJ1-1; possible D gene TRBD1, 5 bases. The germline V gene encodes CDR1 SGHTA and CDR2 FQGNSA. The CDR3 is made up of 14 amino acids. Between the trimmed V and J ends, which lost 5 bases and 1 base, there was a span of 11 bases. CDR3 loop: CASSKDIANTEAFF. CDR3 coding DNA: TGTGCCAGCAGCAAGGACATAGCGAACACTGAAGCTTTCTTT.

The V and J genes are TRBV9 and TRBJ1-2; 9 bases agree with TRBD1. The CDR3 extends over 17 amino acids. Per germline, CDR1 SGDLS and CDR2 YYNGEE. The V gene end was trimmed by 0 bases and the J gene end by 2 bases; junction bases not matched to a gene: 8. The CDR3 sequence: CASSVDPNGQGNYGYTF. DNA for the CDR3: TGTGCCAGCAGCGTAGATCCCAATGGACAGGGGAACTATGGCTACACCTTC.

V usage is TRBV6-1 and J usage is TRBJ1-5; D gene uncertain. Germline CDR1 is MNHNS and CDR2 is SASEGT. This CDR3 has 12 residues. V was trimmed by 1 base and J by 6 bases, leaving 4 bases between them. The CDR3: CASSEGAQPQHF. CDR3 in DNA: TGTGCCAGCAGTGAAGGGGCTCAGCCCCAGCATTTT.